A selection of T cell receptor beta chains follows, all from one sample in a study of STAT5B mutations in CD4+ large granular lymphocyte leukemia. The assay was immunoSEQ multiplex PCR, and TCRdb's table has in-frame clones only and misses some. The repertoire has roughly 19,000 clones, 65% to 80% of them found once; the top ten carry about 30%. Sequencing was done on a sample of CD4+ T cells from blood buffy coats. These receptors all stem from a human donor in good health. Both conserved end residues are trimmed from each CDR3. Fields, in order: J gene, V gene, D gene, CDR3 protein. D genes are given only for firm matches.

TRBJ2-4	TRBV5-1	NA	ASSPGGTDIAKNIQY
TRBJ2-5	TRBV7-2	NA	ASSSSVRETQY
TRBJ2-3	TRBV5-6	NA	ASSPAGRDTQY
TRBJ1-3	TRBV9	NA	ASSVAGNAGNTIY
TRBJ2-2	TRBV30	NA	AWSGPGSDTGELF
TRBJ1-2	TRBV20-1	NA	SASWVGGYT
TRBJ1-1	TRBV15	NA	ATSRDWQSAF
TRBJ2-7	TRBV27	NA	ASSPLLPSSYEQY
TRBJ2-7	TRBV12-5	NA	ASGLEGYEQY
TRBJ2-3	TRBV5-6	NA	ASSSWTTADTQY
TRBJ1-4	TRBV5-4	NA	ASSSQGKAREKLF
TRBJ1-1	TRBV6-6	TRBD1	ASSGRTGQNTKAF
TRBJ1-3	TRBV6-5	NA	ASSGVSGNTIY
TRBJ2-7	TRBV28	NA	ASSLGAPSYEQY
TRBJ1-1	TRBV6-5	TRBD1	ASSYEGTDEAF
TRBJ1-1	TRBV19	NA	ASSINRMALVNTEAF
TRBJ1-2	TRBV19	NA	ASSYANSFGANYGYT
TRBJ2-7	TRBV28	TRBD1	ASSSPGTGDYEQY
TRBJ1-6	TRBV5-4	TRBD1	ASSTWDREGSPLH
TRBJ2-7	TRBV15	TRBD1	ATSRDRQGPYEQY
TRBJ2-6	TRBV6-5	NA	ASSWGRAGANVLT
TRBJ2-1	TRBV10-3	TRBD2	ATGRGTSGREEQF
TRBJ2-3	TRBV19	NA	ASSLFTTDTQY
TRBJ1-2	TRBV5-1	TRBD1	ASSSGQGAMYGYT
TRBJ2-6	TRBV5-1	NA	ASSSGSGANVLT
TRBJ1-6	TRBV5-4	TRBD1	ASSTGQGANSPLH
TRBJ2-6	TRBV6-6	NA	ASSPAFSGANVLT
TRBJ1-1	TRBV10-1	NA	ASSSNTEAF
TRBJ2-3	TRBV5-1	NA	ASSPSTRTDTQY
TRBJ2-4	TRBV7-9	NA	ASSLGDLNIQY
TRBJ2-7	TRBV7-9	NA	ASSPLSSYEQY
NA	TRBV6-1	NA	ASSETTYEQY
TRBJ1-1	TRBV7-9	TRBD1	ASSQGVEAF
TRBJ2-2	TRBV7-7	TRBD1	ASSPQTGLGGELF
TRBJ1-6	TRBV4-2	TRBD1	ASRLSPDRGTSPLH
TRBJ2-1	TRBV5-1	TRBD2	ASSPTSGGLNNEQF
TRBJ2-7	TRBV25-1	NA	ASSKKYEQY
TRBJ2-3	TRBV7-2	TRBD2	ASSLGGTSPLGTQY
TRBJ2-7	TRBV27	NA	ASSEPPGPRPTEQY
TRBJ1-1	TRBV11-3	NA	ASSLSRWTLTPSTEAF
TRBJ2-2	TRBV5-6	TRBD1	ASSSGQGQDTGELF
TRBJ2-3	TRBV19	NA	ASSIDGGGGTDTQY
TRBJ1-1	TRBV19	TRBD1	ASTVTGLNTEAF
TRBJ2-2	TRBV9	NA	ASSPRGTADTGELF
TRBJ1-4	TRBV5-6	NA	ASSSGTQATNEKLF
TRBJ1-4	TRBV2	NA	ASSQGPGNEKLF
TRBJ1-3	TRBV5-1	NA	ASNPMDSYAGNTIY
TRBJ1-5	TRBV5-6	TRBD1	ASSLTGDQPQH